The source of this TCR beta chain is a study of blood T cell repertoires in COVID-19 (dated by TCRdb to about 2020). Context from the whole study: Collaborator samples came from the United States, Italy and Spain and covered acute and convalescent phases of COVID-19. The repertoires were made available in a free public database intended to serve as a resource for research on the immune response to SARS-CoV-2. Where available, HLA class I and class II types were taken from metadata supplied by the sample provider and were not determined by assay-based typing. The sample metadata nearly always contained a de-identified subject ID, COVID-19 status, age in years and sex. The samples were drawn from the first 160 participants of the ongoing ImmuneRACE study and from about 1,200 subjects provided by 6 global collaborators. The material from the prospective study consisted of cDNA or gDNA derived from T cells, B-cell-depleted T cells, or PBMCs. The dataset comprised deeply sampled blood TCRbeta repertoires from subjects exposed to, actively infected with, or recovered from COVID-19.

Collaborating institutions collected whole blood in K2EDTA tubes following their own protocols. Collaborator samples were shipped for TCRbeta analysis as frozen whole blood, isolated PBMCs, or DNA extracted from either sample type. General study outcomes and caveats: Clinical and demographic metadata were provided uncurated, with the amount varying by source and participant.

The germline V gene (reference sequence) provides CDR1 SEHNR and CDR2 FQNEAQ. The CDR3 runs 15 residues from the cysteine to the phenylalanine. The sequence is cut down to CDR3 DNA, 45 bases in frame from base 1. V was cut back by 0 bases and J by 0 bases, leaving a gap of 6 bases between them. On this clone itself: No cognate antigen has been identified for it. It has no much larger one-base neighbor in the sample; base qualities were not kept.

TCRbeta CDR3 regions were amplified from genomic DNA by means of the immunoSEQ Assay, a bias-controlled multiplex PCR. In the authors' own workflow: The number of nucleated cells in each sample was estimated from the amplification of reference gene primers within the assay. To quantify the absolute abundance of each unique TCRbeta CDR3 rearrangement, sequence reads were collapsed and filtered. For each sample, productive Simpson clonality was calculated as the square root of Simpson's diversity index across productive rearrangements. TCRdb holds this immuneACCESS table with in-frame rearrangements only. Some clones are missing; in checked studies, unresolved V genes explain under half, and the rest has no known cause. V, J and clone size were drawn from that table, and D and trimming were deduced from the DNA. The sample profile shows 89,000 or so clones; around 88% of them were found once. The biggest ten clones account for about 7.8% of the sample.

This clonotype originated in a man in his fifties or sixties with active COVID-19. The receptor chain draws on TRBV7-9 and TRBJ1-5; there is no confident call for the D gene. The sequenced sample consisted of peripheral blood. Here is the DNA: TGTGCCAGCAGCTTAGCGGCGGGTAGCAATCAGCCCCAGCATTTT. Its coded protein is CASSLAAGSNQPQHF.